Below, one T cell receptor (beta chain) is given with its context. Its antigen is undetermined. The CDR3 is made up of 14 amino acids. Germline loops: CDR1 SGHNT, CDR2 YYREEE (reference sequence). Germline trimming cut 0 bases from V and 8 bases from J; bases unmatched to any gene: 4. Recent acute infections and vaccinations were absent in the healthy HIV-negative adult donors. In the authors' methods: Owing to the provision of junction-only sequences devoid of quality scores by immunoSEQ, filtering differed. Using immunoSEQ multiplex PCR, the repertoire was profiled, and TCRdb retains in-frame clones only, with some absent. D and trimming come from the DNA, and the V and J calls and clone size come from that table. The profile shows 1,500,000 or so clones, about 98.5% of them singletons. This record comes from a study of shared clonotypes between healthy human individuals. The study's findings and limits: An expected dependence of interdonor clonotype sharing on sequencing depth was noted.

J is TRBJ1-4 and V is TRBV5-4, with 7 positions matching TRBD1. Sample: naive CD4+ T cells sorted from blood. Subset denoted: CD45RA+ positively selected. This sequence was found in a man aged 25-45 years in good health. DNA of the CDR3: TGTGCCAGCAGCTTGGACAGGGGAAGCGAAAAACTGTTTTTT. Translating gives CASSLDRGSEKLFF.